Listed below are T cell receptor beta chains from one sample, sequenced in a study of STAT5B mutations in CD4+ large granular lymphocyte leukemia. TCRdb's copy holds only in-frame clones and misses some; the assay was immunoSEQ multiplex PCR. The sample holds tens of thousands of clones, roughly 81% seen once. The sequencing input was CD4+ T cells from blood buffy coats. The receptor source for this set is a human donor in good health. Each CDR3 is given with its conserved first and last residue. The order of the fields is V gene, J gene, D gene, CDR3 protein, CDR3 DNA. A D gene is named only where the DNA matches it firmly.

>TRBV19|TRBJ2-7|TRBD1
CASRKVGGTGSYEQYF
TGTGCCAGCCGGAAAGTTGGAGGGACAGGCTCCTACGAGCAGTACTTC
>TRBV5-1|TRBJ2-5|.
CASSHYELGETQYF
TGCGCCAGCAGCCACTATGAGCTTGGGGAGACCCAGTACTTC
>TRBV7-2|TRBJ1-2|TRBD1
CASSSGQNYGYTF
TGTGCCAGCAGCTCGGGACAGAACTATGGCTACACCTTC
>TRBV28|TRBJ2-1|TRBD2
CASTQAGTSGIEQFF
TGTGCCAGCACCCAAGCCGGGACTAGCGGGATTGAGCAGTTCTTC
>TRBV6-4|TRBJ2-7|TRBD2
CASPKGGTSEYYEQYF
TGTGCCAGCCCGAAAGGCGGGACTAGCGAATATTACGAGCAGTACTTC
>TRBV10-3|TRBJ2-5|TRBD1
CAISTGDRETQYF
TGTGCCATCAGTACAGGGGATAGAGAGACCCAGTACTTC
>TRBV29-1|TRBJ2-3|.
CSVGTDTQYF
TGCAGCGTTGGTACAGATACGCAGTATTTT
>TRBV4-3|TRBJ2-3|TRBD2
CASSRDMGLAGTDTQYF
TGCGCCAGCAGCCGAGATATGGGACTAGCGGGCACAGATACGCAGTATTTT
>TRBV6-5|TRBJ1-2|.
CASGRENVGYTF
TGTGCCAGCGGGAGGGAGAATGTTGGCTACACCTTC
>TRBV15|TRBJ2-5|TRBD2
CATSRDLWRGRAGETQYF
TGTGCCACCAGCAGAGATCTCTGGCGCGGGAGGGCCGGAGAGACCCAGTACTTC
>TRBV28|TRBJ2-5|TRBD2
CASSFARLAGGPEETQYF
TGTGCCAGCAGTTTCGCGCGACTAGCGGGAGGGCCGGAGGAGACCCAGTACTTC
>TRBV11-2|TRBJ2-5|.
CASSRTGGGWETQYF
TGTGCCAGCAGCAGAACAGGGGGAGGGTGGGAGACCCAGTACTTC
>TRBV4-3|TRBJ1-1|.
CASSRSVGGNTEAFF
TGCGCCAGCAGCCGAAGCGTAGGGGGGAACACTGAAGCTTTCTTT
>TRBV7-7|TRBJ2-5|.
CASSLGPDGETQYF
TGTGCCAGCAGCTTAGGTCCTGATGGGGAGACCCAGTACTTC
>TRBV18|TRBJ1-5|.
CASSPRGATDQPQHF
TGTGCCAGCTCACCAAGGGGGGCGACGGATCAGCCCCAGCATTTT